These 14 T cell receptor beta chains came from one sample sequenced in a study of regulatory T cells in long-lasting Graves disease. HTBI primers from iRepertoire and Arm-PCR of CDR3 regions yielded the TCR beta libraries. TCRdb used MiXCR to reprocess the multiplex PCR reads, holding one entry per CDR3 protein. The sample has a few hundred thousand distinct CDR3 sequences; approximately 15% are singletons. Time point indicated: newly diagnosed GD, antithyroid drugs for less than 3 months. RNA from PBMCs was the source of the TCR library. These data were also filed under a second study, of T cells in Graves' hyperthyroidism and ophthalmopathy.

The source was peripheral blood mononuclear cells (PBMCs), collected at new diagnosis, from a patient treated with antithyroid drugs. The receptors here all came from a man aged 25-45 years with Graves disease.

This clonotype was recorded at least ten times. The chain employs TRBV6-2 or TRBV6-3 and TRBJ2-3, with 7 bases lining up with TRBD2. Losses at the gene ends were 1 base for V and 9 bases for J; bases not matched to a gene: 4. The germline V gene encodes CDR1 MNHEY and CDR2 SVGEGT. This CDR3 spans 13 amino acids. CDR3 sequence (DNA): TGTGCCAGCAGTTACTTACTAGCGAACACGCAGTATTTT. Amino acids: CASSYLLANTQYF.

This clonotype has more than one count but fewer than ten. The chain recombines TRBV18 with TRBJ1-5; 7 bases are shared with TRBD1. Germline V gene data show CDR1 as KGHSH and CDR2 as LQKENI. This CDR3 is 17 amino acids long. Losses at the gene ends were 5 bases for V and 0 bases for J; bases not matched to a gene: 10. In DNA, the CDR3 is TGTGCCAGCTCAACCGCAGGGGGAGGTTATAGCAATCAGCCCCAGCATTTT. Translating gives CASSTAGGGYSNQPQHF.

In this sample, this clonotype turned up a few times. V is TRBV30 and J is TRBJ1-1; possible D gene TRBD1, 6 bases. CDR1 GTSNPN and CDR2 SVGIG come from the germline V gene (reference sequence). V was trimmed by 1 base and J by 10 bases, leaving 16 bases between them. The CDR3 runs to 13 residues. CDR3 sequence (DNA): TGTGCCTGGAGTGCCCCAGGGGCCCTAGCAGCTTTCTTT. Translating it yields CAWSAPGALAAFF.

There are many counts of this clonotype. The V call is TRBV24-1, the J call TRBJ1-3; 11 bases agree with TRBD1. The CDR3 consists of 16 residues. Germline-derived CDR1 and CDR2 are KGHDR and SFDVKD. V dropped 4 bases and J dropped 3; count of bases not matched to a gene: 4. CDR3 region: CATSDGTGGIGNTIYF. As DNA, the CDR3 is TGTGCCACCAGTGACGGGACAGGGGGAATTGGAAACACCATATATTTT.

This clonotype was observed many times. A much more abundant neighbour one base away suggests this may be a read error. J is TRBJ1-4 and V is TRBV2; D is unresolved. With 2 bases removed from V and 6 bases from J, the gap between germline ends came to 4 bases. The CDR3 is 12 amino acids. CDR1 and CDR2 (germline): SNHLY, FYNNEI. The CDR3 DNA sequence: TGTGCCAGCAGTGAATCTCATGAAAAACTGTTTTTT. It is translated as CASSESHEKLFF.

This clonotype appeared a few times. The chain couples TRBV5-8 to TRBJ2-5; D may be TRBD1 or TRBD2 (6 bases each). This CDR3 region has 14 residues. Germline lookup yields CDR1 SGHTS and CDR2 YDEGEE. V lost 2 bases and J 4 bases, leaving 12 bases between the germline ends. The CDR3 region is CASSLRGARETQYF. The CDR3 DNA reads as TGTGCCAGCAGCTTAAGGGGGGCCAGAGAGACCCAGTACTTC. Drawing the rest from reference TRBV5-8 and TRBJ2-5, the complete variable domain is EAGVTQSPTHLIKTRGQQATLRCSPISGHTSVYWYQQALGLGLQFLLWYDEGEERNRGNFPPRFSGRQFPNYSSELNVNALELEDSALYLCASSLRGARETQYFGPGTRLLVL.

This clonotype has a count of ten or more. This chain uses TRBV6-2 or TRBV6-3 with TRBJ2-1; 13 nucleotides align to TRBD2. From germline, CDR1 is MNHEY and CDR2 SVGEGT. The CDR3 runs to 14 residues. Trimming cost V 4 bases and J 9 bases; bases outside gene matches: 3. For the CDR3, the DNA is TGTGCCAGCAGTTCGGGACTAGCGGGAAGTGAGCAGTTCTTC. Translation: CASSSGLAGSEQFF.

As for this clonotype: The CDR3 ends on some other residue instead of the conserved phenylalanine or tryptophan, so this is likely a read error. This chain links TRBV27 with TRBJ1-2, with unresolved D. Trimming cost V 5 bases and J 8 bases, with 21 bases left between them. Per germline, CDR1 MNHEY and CDR2 SMNVEV (reference sequence). The CDR3 length is 15 residues. The DNA for the CDR3 is TGTGCCAGCAGTCCTCGGACGACCCACCACTCGGGCTACACCTCC. Translating gives CASSPRTTHHSGYTS.

The gene calls are TRBV7-9 and TRBJ1-2; D is perhaps TRBD1 (6 bases). CDR3 size: 15 residues. The germline CDR1 and CDR2 sequences are SEHNR and FQNEAQ (reference sequence). V gave up 1 base and J gave up 1 base, with 10 bases separating them. CDR3 loop: CASSLGRGYNYGYTF. CDR3 nucleotides: TGTGCCAGCAGCTTAGGCAGGGGTTATAACTATGGCTACACCTTC. Full variable domain (outside the CDR3, taken from reference TRBV7-9 and TRBJ1-2): DTGVSQNPRHKITKRGQNVTFRCDPISEHNRLYWYRQTLGQGPEFLTYFQNEAQLEKSRLLSDRFSAERPKGSFSTLEIQRTEQGDSAMYLCASSLGRGYNYGYTFGSGTRLTVV.

This clonotype was seen at least ten times. The V and J genes are TRBV20-1 and TRBJ1-1; D is unclear. CDR3 size: 16 residues. CDR1 is DFQATT and CDR2 is SNEGSKA in the germline V gene (reference sequence). Trimming removed 5 bases from V and 1 base from J, with 20 bases in between. The CDR3 nucleotides read TGCAGTGCTCGTATGACCGGCGGACGGAAGAACACTGAAGCTTTCTTT. The encoded protein is CSARMTGGRKNTEAFF.

This clonotype was recorded a few times. The V and J genes are TRBV5-8 and TRBJ2-1, with 9 nucleotides matching TRBD2. The CDR3 runs to 18 residues. V lost 6 bases, J lost 5 bases, and 18 bases stayed unmatched. Germline V gene data show CDR1 as SGHTS and CDR2 as YDEGEE. The CDR3 reads CASISLDALAGYDNEQFF. The CDR3 DNA reads TGTGCCAGCATCTCACTCGACGCCCTAGCGGGGTATGACAATGAGCAGTTCTTC.

This clonotype has more than one count but fewer than ten. V is TRBV19 and J is TRBJ2-5; no clear D. The germline gives CDR1 LNHDA, CDR2 SQIVND (reference sequence). This CDR3 comprises 12 residues. The germline V and J ends were trimmed by 1 base and 5 bases, with 5 bases remaining between them. CDR3 protein: CASSIGAETQYF. CDR3 sequence (DNA): TGTGCCAGTAGTATAGGAGCGGAGACCCAGTACTTC.

This clonotype was counted a few times. V gene TRBV5-5 combines with J gene TRBJ2-1; perhaps TRBD1 as D (5 bases). The germline V and J ends were trimmed by 1 base and 9 bases, with 14 bases remaining between them. The CDR3 has 14 residues. Germline CDR1 SGHKS, CDR2 YYEKEE (reference sequence). CDR3 coding DNA: TGTGCCAGCAGCTTGCCCCTAGGACATGCTGAGCAGTTCTTC. It codes for CASSLPLGHAEQFF.

The sample holds many counts of this clonotype. The V gene is TRBV27, the J gene TRBJ2-1; no definite D call. The length of the CDR3 is 12 residues. Germline V gene sequence: CDR1 MNHEY, CDR2 SMNVEV (reference sequence). V dropped 5 bases and J dropped 5 bases, with 7 bases sitting between them. This CDR3 reads CASSNTNNEQFF. The CDR3 nucleotides are TGTGCCAGCAGTAACACAAACAATGAGCAGTTCTTC.